This entry concerns a single T cell receptor (beta chain). The target of this receptor is not known. The record has no base qualities; no much larger clone is one base away. Using the deep immunoSEQ assay, TCR CDR3 regions were amplified from genomic DNA by multiplex PCR. Genomic DNA extracted from each cell subset was distributed evenly over all wells of several immunoSEQ 96-well plates, and each plate served as one replicate. For sorted subsets, approximately 210 ng of genomic DNA, equivalent to some 33,000 T cell genomes, went into each replicate PCR. The purified libraries were quantified using a Qubit 3.0 fluorometer, sized with a Bioanalyzer 2100, and then quantified again using the KAPA Library Quantification kit. Every immunoSEQ 96-well plate was sequenced on a separate single-read 150-cycle Illumina NextSeq 550 flow cell. The source study handled its data this way. Because the immunoSEQ output held only junctional sequences and lacked quality scores, the filtering could not match the filtering applied to full-length reads. Sequences were annotated with PyIR, a Python wrapper for IgBLAST v1.9, and V/J genes and CDR3 were assigned using IMGT germline references. Reads with weak V/J assignments (E-value above 1e-6), missing CDR3, stop codons, out-of-frame junctions, or ambiguous translated residues were removed. V3J clonotypes were defined as sequences sharing the same inferred V gene, J gene, and CDR3 amino acid sequence. The percentage overlap between two repertoires was calculated by dividing the number of shared unique clonotypes by the size of the smaller repertoire. Repertoire richness was assessed with RTK rarefaction, the Chao1 estimator, and Recon v2.1 estimates of unobserved clonotypes. For all TCRbeta clonotypes obtained by the gDNA method from several donors, generation probabilities were computed with OLGA. Drawn from immuneACCESS, this table holds only the in-frame rearrangements with V and J called that TCRdb kept. Clones are partly lost; checked studies trace under half to an unresolved V gene and leave the rest unexplained. V and J calls and clone size are as listed in that table; D and trimming were resolved from the DNA. The sample includes 2 million to 2.5 million clones, with over 85% observed a single time. 0.85% to 1.3% of the sample is in the top ten clones.

The data are from a study of shared clonotypes between healthy human individuals (dated by TCRdb to 2019 to 2021). Regarding the study in general: A few men and a couple of women, aged 18 to 49 years, made up the cohort. Per donor, three plates each were used for CD4 naive and CD4 memory, two for CD8 naive, and one for CD8 memory. The study deeply sequenced blood TCR repertoires of about five healthy adults to estimate repertoire size and the extent of clonotype sharing between individuals. To increase sequencing depth and limit assay-specific biases, different laboratories used diverse techniques to prepare libraries and sequence TCR repertoires. Between about 0.94 and 8.9 billion PBMCs per donor were obtained by leukapheresis.

What the work shows at the level of the full study, not this receptor alone: Because the study included a small number of donors, the genetic and exposure-history diversity represented was limited. Larger estimated clonotype richness was generally found for naive subsets than for memory subsets. Incomplete sequencing was indicated by rarefaction of sorted-subset datasets, despite the large sequencing depth. About 5% of naive CD4, 3.5% of naive CD8, 2.3% of memory CD4, and approximately 0.4% of memory CD8 clonotypes were shared across a handful of donors. Sampling was restricted to blood, and TCR repertoires in tissues likely differ from the TCR repertoires found in blood. Clonotypes shared by all four sorted-subset donors showed higher generation probabilities than non-shared clonotypes. Pairwise subsampling indicated that sequencing depth was expected to affect the degree of clonotype sharing among donors.

At the junction V is shortened by 3 bases and J by 3 bases, with 17 bases in between. The CDR3 covers 16 residues, taking in both the cysteine and the phenylalanine. This entry keeps only the CDR3 DNA: 48 bases, framed from base 1. From the germline V gene (reference sequence), CDR1 is PRHDT and CDR2 is FYEKMQ. CD8 naive samples were obtained by positive selection for CCR7 among CD45RO-negative cells, yielding a CD45RA+CCR7+ population from which TemRA cells were excluded. The donors were healthy, HIV-negative adults with no recently reported acute infections or vaccinations. Every donor was a Caucasian adult living in Nashville, Tennessee, USA. Blood was collected by leukapheresis, and PBMCs were isolated by Ficoll-Histopaque density gradient centrifugation and then cryopreserved in liquid nitrogen vapor phase. Analytical flow cytometry was used to check the purity and quantity of each magnetically sorted T cell population. Genomic DNA was isolated from every sorted fraction and measured by UV absorbance on a Nanodrop 2000c.

This TCR was sampled from a man aged 18 to 29 in good health. Sequenced material: naive CD8+ T cells sorted from blood. The cell subset or site label on this specimen signifies: CD45RA+CCR7+. The chain joins TRBV13 to TRBJ1-2; confidence is insufficient to name the D gene. The CDR3 amino acid sequence is: CASSFSEGSAYYGYTF. The DNA is as follows: TGTGCCAGCAGCTTTAGCGAGGGCAGCGCTTACTATGGCTACACCTTC.